Here is one T cell receptor (beta chain) with its context. The clone's antigen remains unknown. Base qualities were left out, and no much larger clone turns up one base away. Read against the paper, the sample's time point label means: cycle 1 day 1 (C1D1), immediately before nivolumab initiation. Every trial patient had relapsed after autologous stem cell transplantation, and cohorts A, B and C differed in prior brentuximab vedotin exposure. A total of over 50 patients with relapsed/refractory classical Hodgkin lymphoma made up the trial cohort, and each patient's best overall response was complete response, partial response or progressive disease. Single-agent nivolumab was administered to trial patients in the multi-cohort phase II CheckMate 205 trial. An independent review committee assessed best overall response by applying the 2007 International Working Group response criteria. Trial PBMCs were obtained immediately prior to nivolumab initiation (C1D1) and on therapy at cycle 2 day 1 and cycle 4 day 1. Peripheral blood was collected in 8 mL Vacutainer Cell Preparation Tubes, from which PBMCs were isolated by centrifugation and then cryopreserved.

The data were taken from a study of PD-1 blockade in classical Hodgkin lymphoma (dated by TCRdb to 2018 to 2020). About the investigation overall: Nivolumab dosing was 3 mg/kg intravenously every 2 weeks, continuing until either disease progression or unacceptable toxicity. To define a peripheral blood immune signature of response to PD-1 blockade in classical Hodgkin lymphoma, the study combined TCR beta sequencing with CyTOF.

The research as a whole found: Trial patients with a complete response had baseline diversity similar to that of newly diagnosed patients, while partial responders and progressors had significantly lower diversity. The study was restricted to a single clinical trial cohort, and the causes of repertoire differences, possibly disease activity or prior therapy, were left undefined. Diversity was lower in patients who began nivolumab less than 1 year after ASCT, so these patients were left out of later analyses to avoid confounding by immune reconstitution. Newly diagnosed patients were reported to have lower baseline TCR diversity than healthy donors, and relapsed/refractory patients were reported to have lower baseline TCR diversity still. By C4D1, a significant rise was seen in CD4+ TCR diversity but not in CD8+ TCR diversity (p=0.0027 vs p=0.16), and the rise was most apparent among complete responders (p=0.02).

The Qiagen DNeasy kit was used to extract genomic DNA both from unsorted PBMCs and from the negatively selected CD4+ and CD8+ fractions. Using primers that anneal to V and J segments, immunoSEQ multiplex PCR amplified the TCR beta CDR3 regions. A synthetic immune receptor repertoire was used to minimize amplification bias, and remaining bias was computationally removed after sequencing. In the source study's methods: Repertoire diversity was quantified as the Shannon entropy index using custom Python scripts. Unsorted, CD4+ and CD8+ repertoires were analyzed separately, except for combined analyses in which CD4+ and CD8+ sequences were merged in silico. A clone counted as expanded when the clone's frequency after treatment rose at least 2-fold relative to C1D1, and clones undetected at baseline were given a pseudocount of 0.5. Clones with 0 or 1 copy at C1D1 were defined as singleton clones, while clones with 2 or more copies were defined as non-singleton clones. Clones expanded in unsorted samples were assigned a CD4+, CD8+ or unknown annotation through matching of protein sequences in sorted samples from the same patient. Wilcoxon tests on paired samples were used to test changes in diversity from C1D1 to C4D1. Here the immuneACCESS table is served through TCRdb, limited to in-frame sequences with V and J called. Missing clones are a known gap in these copies; in checked studies unresolved V genes cover under half, and the rest lacks a known reason. V, J and clone size were drawn from that table, and D and trimming were deduced from the DNA. This sample is represented by roughly 61,000 clones; approximately 92% of them were singletons. The top ten constitute over 12% of the sample.

The receptor was isolated from a human donor with classical Hodgkin lymphoma. The starting material was peripheral blood mononuclear cells (PBMCs), obtained at baseline.

The CDR3 is CASSATGGHPDTQYF. The DNA sequence is given as TGTGCCAGCAGCGCGACAGGGGGGCATCCAGATACGCAGTATTTT. The rearranged chain carries TRBV5-4 and TRBJ2-3; TRBD1 fits 9 bases in the junction. Including cysteine and phenylalanine, the CDR3 has 15 amino acids. The sequence is cut down to CDR3 DNA, 45 bases in frame from base 1. CDR1 and CDR2, per the germline V gene (reference sequence), are SGHNT and YYREEE. Trimming accounts for 4 bases at V and 4 bases at J, while the number of junction bases matched to no gene is 7.